This entry lists 10 T cell receptor beta chains sequenced from one sample in a study of Ad26.COV2.S vaccination and SARS-CoV-2 variants. This sample's treatment: 19 received Ad26.COV2.S at low or high dose, single or two shots; 5 received placebo; per-sample allocation not given. Sampling occurred on day 63 after the first vaccine or placebo injection. TCRdb's table, derived via immunoSEQ multiplex PCR, lists solely in-frame clones and lacks some. The sample lists hundreds of thousands of clones, around 89% occurring once. Sequenced material: peripheral blood, taken in a trial of Ad26.COV2.S vaccine versus placebo. These receptors all stem from a person between 18 and 60 years old who received the Ad26.COV2.S COVID-19 vaccine or a placebo.

V usage is TRBV5-1 and J usage is TRBJ1-1; the D is unclear. V gave up 1 base and J gave up 0 bases, with 13 bases separating them. CDR3 length: 16 amino acids. Germline CDR1 and CDR2: SGHRS and YFSETQ. In DNA form, the CDR3 reads TGCGCCAGCAGCTTGTCTGTTAGAACCATGAACACTGAAGCTTTCTTT. Amino acid sequence: CASSLSVRTMNTEAFF.

In this sample, this clone turned up once. V is TRBV7-7 and J is TRBJ1-1, with 9 bases fitting TRBD1. J gave up 0 bases and V 6 bases, and 11 bases lay outside the gene matches. Germline lookup yields CDR1 SSHAT and CDR2 FNYEAQ (reference sequence). The CDR3 spans 17 residues. The CDR3 DNA is TGTGCCAGCAGTTCTCCCGGGACAGGGCTAATGAACACTGAAGCTTTCTTT. It specifies CASSSPGTGLMNTEAFF.

J is TRBJ2-3 and V is TRBV7-9, with 11 bases lining up with TRBD2. The CDR3 covers 16 residues. Germline lookup yields CDR1 SEHNR and CDR2 FQNEAQ (reference sequence). V lost 3 bases to trimming and J lost 2 bases; unmatched junction nucleotides: 4. CDR3 residues: CASSFPTSGTTDTQYF. CDR3 DNA: TGTGCCAGCAGCTTCCCGACTAGCGGGACCACAGATACGCAGTATTTT.

V and J are TRBV28 and TRBJ1-3, with D unresolved. Per germline, CDR1 MDHEN and CDR2 SYDVKM. The CDR3 spans 15 residues. V lost 8 bases and J 0 bases, leaving 14 bases between the germline ends. For the CDR3, the DNA is TGTGCCAGCGTCCCCTGGAGGAGCTCTGGAAACACCATATATTTT. Translated: CASVPWRSSGNTIYF.

This clone was counted only a few times. The gene calls are TRBV7-2 and TRBJ2-7; no clear D gene. Trimming removed 1 base at V and 0 bases at J, with 10 bases between. Germline assignment: CDR1 SGHTA and CDR2 FQGNSA. The CDR3 extends over 15 amino acids. This CDR3 is CASSLGVASSYEQYF. The CDR3 DNA reads TGTGCCAGCAGCTTAGGGGTCGCGAGCTCCTACGAGCAGTACTTC.

V gene TRBV6-8 combines with J gene TRBJ1-2, with a possible D match to TRBD1 (5 bases). CDR1 is MNHGY, CDR2 SAAAGT, per germline. With 8 bases removed from V and 4 bases from J, the gap between germline ends came to 17 bases. The CDR3 consists of 14 residues. CDR3 DNA sequence: TGTGCCAGCCTTAACCGGGGGGGACGCTATGGCTACACCTTC. It specifies CASLNRGGRYGYTF.

The rearrangement joins TRBV5-6 to TRBJ2-5; D not resolved. The CDR3 covers 14 residues. The ends were cut back, 3 bases at V and 5 bases at J, with 14 bases in the middle. Looked up from germline, CDR1 is SGHDT and CDR2 is YYEEEE. The CDR3 sequence is CASSSTLVGETQYF. CDR3 nucleotides: TGTGCCAGCAGCTCGACTTTAGTAGGGGAGACCCAGTACTTC.

On this clone: This sample includes further DNA sequences coding for the same CDR3. J is TRBJ1-5 and V is TRBV12-3 or TRBV12-4; possible D gene TRBD1, 5 bases. The CDR3 has 13 amino acids. Trimming cost V 1 base and J 7 bases, with 8 bases left between them. CDR3 in amino acids: CASSLGGGQPQHF. CDR3 bases: TGTGCCAGCAGTTTAGGGGGGGGGCAGCCCCAGCATTTT.

The rearrangement uses TRBV3-1 (or the pseudogene TRBV3-2) and TRBJ2-7; D unresolved. CDR3 length equals 13 residues. V gave up 1 base and J gave up 3 bases, with 7 bases separating them. Germline V gene data show CDR1 as LGHDT and CDR2 as YNNKEL (reference sequence). The CDR3 here is CASSQARSYEQYF. The CDR3 coding sequence is TGTGCCAGCAGCCAAGCCCGCAGCTACGAGCAGTACTTC.

The chain has TRBV6-4 and TRBJ2-1; D uncertain. The germline V and J ends were trimmed by 4 bases and 1 base, with 11 bases remaining between them. Per the germline V gene, CDR1 is MRHNA and CDR2 is SNTAGT. The length of the CDR3 is 15 residues. DNA for the CDR3: TGTGCCAGCAGTGCAGGCCGTGGATCCTACAATGAGCAGTTCTTC. This encodes CASSAGRGSYNEQFF.